These T cell receptor beta chains were read from a single sample in a study of T-cell memory formation after mild COVID-19. One entry per CDR3 protein, called by TCRdb with MiXCR from the 5' RACE reads. The sample has 380,000 or so distinct CDR3 sequences, approximately 15% seen once. What was sequenced was PBMCs or a T cell subset sorted from them (not recorded which). The receptors here all came from a man between 18 and 35 years old who had mild COVID-19 (a few samples of this study predate the infection). Cell type and time point are not known. The CDR3 runs from the conserved cysteine through the conserved F or W. D genes are given only for firm matches. The size of a clone is reported for some rows only, either as once, few or many, or as a class for expanded clones.

>TRBJ2-3|TRBD1|few|TRBV4-3
TGCGCCAGCAGCCAAGACCGGGACAGGGAAACAGATACGCAGTATTTT
CASSQDRDRETDTQYF
>TRBJ2-3|NA|NA|TRBV6-5
TGTGCCAGCAGCGAGAACAGGGCTCGAATGGGCACAGATACGCAGTATTTT
CASSENRARMGTDTQYF
>TRBJ2-1|TRBD1|few|TRBV5-1
TGCGCCAGCAGCAACTCCGGGACAGGGGGAAATGAGCAGTTCTTC
CASSNSGTGGNEQFF
>TRBJ2-4|TRBD1|few|TRBV5-1
TGCGCCAGCAGCCCGGGGACAGGGGACACCAAAAACATTCAGTACTTC
CASSPGTGDTKNIQYF
>TRBJ1-6|NA|NA|TRBV20-1
TGCAGTGCACCCCGACAGGTGGCCAATTCACCCCTCCACTTT
CSAPRQVANSPLHF
>TRBJ2-5|NA|NA|TRBV7-3
TGTGCCAGCAGCCAATGGGGGCAAGAGACCCAGTACTTC
CASSQWGQETQYF
>TRBJ1-5|NA|few|TRBV12-3/TRBV12-4
TGTGCCAGCAGTTTAGGGGAGGGGCAGCCCCAGCATTTT
CASSLGEGQPQHF
>TRBJ1-1|TRBD1|few|TRBV20-1
TGCAGTGCCGACATACAGGGGTTGAACACTGAAGCTTTCTTT
CSADIQGLNTEAFF
>TRBJ1-6|NA|few|TRBV4-3
TGCGCCAGCAGCCAAGCCCGGTTGAGCTCCTATAATTCACCCCTCCACTTT
CASSQARLSSYNSPLHF
>TRBJ2-1|TRBD2|NA|TRBV6-2/TRBV6-3
TGTGCCAGCAGCACGCGCCGTCGTAGCGGGGGGGCCCATGAGCAGTTCTTC
CASSTRRRSGGAHEQFF
>TRBJ1-1|NA|few|TRBV6-5
TGTGCCAGCATGTCGATGAGCACTGAAGCTTTCTTT
CASMSMSTEAFF
>TRBJ2-7|NA|NA|TRBV7-9
TGTGCCTCATCGGCGGGTTATTTGCCCAACTACGAGCAGTACTTC
CASSAGYLPNYEQYF
>TRBJ2-1|NA|many|TRBV10-3
TGTGCCATCAGCTCACAGGGCTTCTCCTACAATGAGCAGTTCTTC
CAISSQGFSYNEQFF
>TRBJ1-2|NA|few|TRBV4-1
TGCGCGGCTTCGCCGGGAGATGGTGGTAAGATGGGCTACACCTTC
CAASPGDGGKMGYTF
>TRBJ1-6|NA|many|TRBV5-6
TGTGCCAGCAGCCTCCTGGAGGGGTACTATAATTCACCCCTCCACTTT
CASSLLEGYYNSPLHF
>TRBJ1-5|TRBD1|few|TRBV27
TGTGCCAGCAGTCCCTCGGGACAGGGGGCCGTAGAGCCCCAGCATTTT
CASSPSGQGAVEPQHF
>TRBJ2-7|NA|few|TRBV2
TGTGCCAGCAGTGAGCTCGGCGGCTACGAGCAGTACTTC
CASSELGGYEQYF
>TRBJ2-1|NA|few|TRBV6-2/TRBV6-3
TGTGCCAGCAGTCGCTCCCCGACAGTGACCTACAATGAGCAGTTCTTC
CASSRSPTVTYNEQFF
>TRBJ2-4|TRBD2|NA|TRBV12-3/TRBV12-4
TGTGCCAGCAGCCCGGGACTAGCGGGGGACATTCAGTACTTC
CASSPGLAGDIQYF
>TRBJ1-1|NA|NA|TRBV24-1
TGTGCCACCAGTGATTTCGAGGGCTTTAGCACTGAAGCTTTCTTT
CATSDFEGFSTEAFF
>TRBJ2-3|TRBD1|few|TRBV7-9
TGTGCCAGCAGCAAGGGACAGCAGGTCACAGATACGCAGTATTTT
CASSKGQQVTDTQYF
>TRBJ2-1|NA|NA|TRBV4-3
TGCGCCAGCAGCCAAGATCCCGTCAGGTACAATGAGCAGTTCTTC
CASSQDPVRYNEQFF
>TRBJ2-3|TRBD1|NA|TRBV7-9
TGTGCCAGCAGCTTGGGACAGGAACGGGGCACAGATACGCAGTATTTT
CASSLGQERGTDTQYF
>TRBJ1-5|TRBD1|few|TRBV7-2
TGTGCCAGCAGCGGGACAGGGCGCTACCAGCCCCAGCATTTT
CASSGTGRYQPQHF
>TRBJ2-7|TRBD1|few|TRBV6-1
TGTGCCAGCAGTGAATGGTCGGGACAGGGCATCTACGAGCAGTACTTC
CASSEWSGQGIYEQYF
>TRBJ1-1|NA|many|TRBV20-1
TGCAGTGCTAGAGTGAACGAGGGGACTGAAGCTTTCTTT
CSARVNEGTEAFF
>TRBJ2-4|TRBD1|many|TRBV10-3
TGTGCCAAAAAGCAGTTGTCGGCAGGGGGAAACATTCAGTACTTC
CAKKQLSAGGNIQYF
>TRBJ2-7|NA|few|TRBV20-1
TGCAGTGCGACCAGGGAGCGCTCCTACGAGCAGTACTTC
CSATRERSYEQYF
>TRBJ1-1|NA|few|TRBV7-2
TGTGCCAGCAGCTTAAGTATGGGGATGGGCACTGAAGCTTTCTTT
CASSLSMGMGTEAFF
>TRBJ1-1|NA|few|TRBV6-5
TGTGCCAGCAGTTACTCATCGGGGCATTCGGCTGAAGCTTTCTTT
CASSYSSGHSAEAFF
>TRBJ1-2|NA|NA|TRBV14
TGTGCCAGCAGCCAAGGGACAGCCTCGCTCGGCTACACCTTC
CASSQGTASLGYTF
>TRBJ2-1|NA|few|TRBV11-2
TGTGCCAGCAGCTTTGGCGTGGGATCCTACAATGAGCAGTTCTTC
CASSFGVGSYNEQFF
>TRBJ2-1|TRBD1|NA|TRBV7-7
TGTGCCAGCAGCTATGGGACAGCCTCCGTGTATGAGCAGTTCTTC
CASSYGTASVYEQFF
>TRBJ1-5|TRBD1|NA|TRBV7-9
TGTGCCAGCAGCACCGGACAGGGGCGCAATCAGCCCCAGCATTTT
CASSTGQGRNQPQHF
>TRBJ1-2|NA|few|TRBV5-1
TGCGCCAGCAGCCCCGGACCCCTGGAGGGCTACACCTTC
CASSPGPLEGYTF
>TRBJ2-3|NA|NA|TRBV4-3
TGCGCCAGCAGCCAAGGCGCAGGGCAGGATACGCAGTATTTT
CASSQGAGQDTQYF
>TRBJ2-5|NA|NA|TRBV7-7
TGTGCCAGCAGCTTAGCTGGGGACGAGACCCAGTACTTC
CASSLAGDETQYF
>TRBJ2-5|TRBD2|few|TRBV5-1
TGCGCCAGCAGCTTGGGGACGCGGGGAGGGGAGACCCAGTACTTC
CASSLGTRGGETQYF
>TRBJ1-5|TRBD1|few|TRBV5-5
TGTGCCAGCAGTTCCGTAGCAGGGGGTCAGCCCCAGCATTTT
CASSSVAGGQPQHF
>TRBJ2-1|TRBD2|few|TRBV4-3
TGCGCCAGCAGCCCCCGGGGACTAGCGGGGGGGGGGAATGAGCAGTTCTTC
CASSPRGLAGGGNEQFF
>TRBJ2-7|TRBD1|NA|TRBV11-2
TGTGCCAGCATGGGACAGGGCTCCTACGAGCAGTACTTC
CASMGQGSYEQYF
>TRBJ2-1|NA|many|TRBV10-3
TGTGCCATCAGTTCGGCCCAAAGCTCCTACAATGAGCAGTTCTTC
CAISSAQSSYNEQFF
>TRBJ2-2|NA|NA|TRBV5-6
TGTGCCAGCAGCTTGGAAGGGGTAGGGAACACCGGGGAGCTGTTTTTT
CASSLEGVGNTGELFF
>TRBJ2-3|NA|few|TRBV7-2
TGTGCCAGCAGCAAACTAGAGACTACAAATACGCAGTATTTT
CASSKLETTNTQYF
>TRBJ1-2|NA|many|TRBV6-1
TGTGCCAGCAGTCCCGGGGGGCGGGGAAGGTATGGCTACACCTTC
CASSPGGRGRYGYTF
>TRBJ2-3|TRBD1|NA|TRBV28
TGTGCCAGCAGTCAGAGGACAGGGGGGACAGATACGCAGTATTTT
CASSQRTGGTDTQYF
>TRBJ1-5|NA|few|TRBV5-1
TGCGCCAGCAGCTTGGGCGCGGGGGTGGAACAGCCCCAGCATTTT
CASSLGAGVEQPQHF
>TRBJ1-1|NA|few|TRBV7-3
TGTGCCAGCAGCTTCACAGTATCCTCTGAAGCTTTCTTT
CASSFTVSSEAFF
>TRBJ1-1|NA|few|TRBV6-5
TGTGCCAGCAGTTACTCGCGGGGAGAAGGTGAAGCTTTCTTT
CASSYSRGEGEAFF
>TRBJ2-5|NA|NA|TRBV12-3/TRBV12-4
TGTGCCAGCAGTTTAACGGCCGGCAGCCAAGAGACCCAGTACTTC
CASSLTAGSQETQYF
>TRBJ2-5|NA|NA|TRBV6-6
TGTGCCAGCACGGGGGTGCAAGAGACCCAGTACTTC
CASTGVQETQYF